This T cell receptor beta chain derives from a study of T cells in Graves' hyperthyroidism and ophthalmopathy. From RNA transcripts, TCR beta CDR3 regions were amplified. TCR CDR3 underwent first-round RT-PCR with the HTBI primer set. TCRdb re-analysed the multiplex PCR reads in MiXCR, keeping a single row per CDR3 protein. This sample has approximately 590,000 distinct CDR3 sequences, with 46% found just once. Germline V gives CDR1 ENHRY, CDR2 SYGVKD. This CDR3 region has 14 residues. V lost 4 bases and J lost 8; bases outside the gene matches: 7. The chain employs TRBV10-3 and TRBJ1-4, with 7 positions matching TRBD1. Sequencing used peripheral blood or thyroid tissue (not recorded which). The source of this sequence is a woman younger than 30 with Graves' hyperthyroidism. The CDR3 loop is CAISGPGQEEKLFF. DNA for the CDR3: TGTGCCATCAGTGGACCAGGACAGGAGGAAAAACTGTTTTTT.